This T cell receptor (beta chain) was profiled in a study of Ad26.COV2.S vaccination and SARS-CoV-2 variants. Study context: Once or twice, 56 days apart, Ad26.COV2.S was delivered intramuscularly. Findings and limits, study-wide: Estimates derived from TCR breadth and depth analyses may have underestimated total T cell responses. With respect to non-spike TCR breadth, vaccine and placebo recipients were similar. The study found higher spike-specific TCR breadth in vaccine than placebo recipients.

Some clones are missing from TCRdb's copy, which holds only in-frame ones; the method was immunoSEQ multiplex PCR. The repertoire includes around 450,000 clones, about 88% of them detected once, and over 2.5% sits in the top ten. V was pared by 7 bases and J by 5 bases, with 18 bases between. The CDR3 is 15 amino acids. Germline CDR1 reads SNHLY; CDR2 reads FYNNEI. Treatment indicated: some 20 received Ad26.COV2.S at low or high dose, single or two shots; about 5 received placebo; per-sample allocation not given. Collection of the samples took place on day 63 after the first injection of vaccine or placebo. About this clone: Its target is unknown.

The source material was peripheral blood, sampled in a trial of Ad26.COV2.S vaccine versus placebo. The source of this sequence is a person aged 18-60 years who received the Ad26.COV2.S COVID-19 vaccine or a placebo. The J gene is TRBJ2-1, the V gene TRBV2, with D perhaps matching TRBD2 (6 bases). As DNA, the CDR3 is TGTGCCAGCAACGTCGGGGGTGGCGGAAACAATGAGCAGTTCTTC. Translating gives CASNVGGGGNNEQFF.